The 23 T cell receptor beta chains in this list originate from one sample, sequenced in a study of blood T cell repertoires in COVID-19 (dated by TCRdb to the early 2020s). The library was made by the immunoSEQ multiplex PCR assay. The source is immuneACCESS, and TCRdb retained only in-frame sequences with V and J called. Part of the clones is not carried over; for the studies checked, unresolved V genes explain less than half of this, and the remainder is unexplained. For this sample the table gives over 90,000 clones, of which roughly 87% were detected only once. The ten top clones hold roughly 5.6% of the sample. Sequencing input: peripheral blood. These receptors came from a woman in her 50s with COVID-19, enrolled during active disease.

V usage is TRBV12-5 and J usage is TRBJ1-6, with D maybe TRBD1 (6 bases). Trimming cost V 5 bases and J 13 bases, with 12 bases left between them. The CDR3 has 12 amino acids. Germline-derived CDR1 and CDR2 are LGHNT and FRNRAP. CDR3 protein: CASGAQGPPLHF. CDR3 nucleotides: TGTGCTAGTGGTGCGCAGGGGCCGCCCCTCCACTTT.

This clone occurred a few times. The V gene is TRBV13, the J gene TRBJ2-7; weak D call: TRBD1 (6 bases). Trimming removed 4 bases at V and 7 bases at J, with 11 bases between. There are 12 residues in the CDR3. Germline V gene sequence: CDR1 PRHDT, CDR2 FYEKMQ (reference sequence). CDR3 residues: CASSSTGWEQYF. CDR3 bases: TGTGCCAGCAGCTCTACAGGGTGGGAGCAGTACTTC.

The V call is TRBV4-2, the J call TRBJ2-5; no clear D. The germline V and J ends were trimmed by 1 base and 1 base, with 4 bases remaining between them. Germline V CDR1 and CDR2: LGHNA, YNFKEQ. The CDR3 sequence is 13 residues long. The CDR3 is CASSQALQETQYF. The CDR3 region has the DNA TGTGCCAGCAGCCAAGCCCTCCAAGAGACCCAGTACTTC.

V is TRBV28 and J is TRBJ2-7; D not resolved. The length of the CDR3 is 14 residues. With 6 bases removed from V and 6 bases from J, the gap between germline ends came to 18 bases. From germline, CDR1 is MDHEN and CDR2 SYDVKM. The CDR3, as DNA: TGTGCCAGCAGCCCCGCAGGTATGACCCTCGAGCAGTACTTC. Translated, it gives CASSPAGMTLEQYF.

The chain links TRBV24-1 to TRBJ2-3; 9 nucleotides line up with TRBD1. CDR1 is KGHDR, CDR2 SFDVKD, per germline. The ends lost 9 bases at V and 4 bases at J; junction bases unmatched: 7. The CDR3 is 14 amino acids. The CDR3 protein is CATSGQGGADTQYF. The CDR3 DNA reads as TGTGCCACCTCGGGACAGGGAGGCGCAGATACGCAGTATTTT.

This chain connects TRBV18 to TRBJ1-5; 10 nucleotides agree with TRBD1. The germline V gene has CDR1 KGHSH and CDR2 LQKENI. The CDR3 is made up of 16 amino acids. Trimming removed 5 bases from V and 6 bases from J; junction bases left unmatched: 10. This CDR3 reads CASSAGRTGGFQPQHF. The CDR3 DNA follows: TGTGCCAGCTCAGCTGGGAGGACAGGGGGTTTTCAGCCCCAGCATTTT.

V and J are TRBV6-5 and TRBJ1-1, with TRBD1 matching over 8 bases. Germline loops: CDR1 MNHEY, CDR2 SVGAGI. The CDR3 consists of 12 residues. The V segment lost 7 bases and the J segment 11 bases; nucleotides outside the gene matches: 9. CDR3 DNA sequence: TGTGCCAGCAAATCGGGACAGGAGAGGGCTTTCTTT. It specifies CASKSGQERAFF.

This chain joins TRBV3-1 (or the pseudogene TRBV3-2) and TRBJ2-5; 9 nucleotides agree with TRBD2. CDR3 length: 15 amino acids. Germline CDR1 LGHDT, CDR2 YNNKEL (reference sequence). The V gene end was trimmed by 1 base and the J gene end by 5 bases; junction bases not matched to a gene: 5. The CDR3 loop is CASSQVSGGSETQYF. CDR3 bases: TGTGCCAGCAGCCAAGTTAGCGGGGGATCGGAGACCCAGTACTTC.

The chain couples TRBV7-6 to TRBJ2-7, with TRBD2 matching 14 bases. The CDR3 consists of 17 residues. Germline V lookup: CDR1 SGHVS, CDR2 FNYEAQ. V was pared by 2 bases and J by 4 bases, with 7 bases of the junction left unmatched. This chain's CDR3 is CASSLMDGTSGGYEQYF. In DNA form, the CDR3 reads TGTGCCAGCAGCTTAATGGACGGGACTAGCGGGGGTTACGAGCAGTACTTC.

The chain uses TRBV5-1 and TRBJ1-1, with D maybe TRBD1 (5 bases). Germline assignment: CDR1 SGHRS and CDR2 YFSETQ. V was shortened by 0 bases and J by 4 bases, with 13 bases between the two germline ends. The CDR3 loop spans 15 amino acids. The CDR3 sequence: CASSLVGAEGTEAFF. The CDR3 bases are TGCGCCAGCAGCTTGGTCGGGGCGGAGGGCACTGAAGCTTTCTTT.

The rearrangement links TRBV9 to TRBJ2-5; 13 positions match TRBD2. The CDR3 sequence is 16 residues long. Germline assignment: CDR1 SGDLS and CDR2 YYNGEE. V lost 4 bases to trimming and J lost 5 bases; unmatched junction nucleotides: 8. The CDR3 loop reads CASSPGLAGMWETQYF. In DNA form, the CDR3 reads TGTGCCAGCAGCCCGGGACTAGCGGGGATGTGGGAGACCCAGTACTTC.

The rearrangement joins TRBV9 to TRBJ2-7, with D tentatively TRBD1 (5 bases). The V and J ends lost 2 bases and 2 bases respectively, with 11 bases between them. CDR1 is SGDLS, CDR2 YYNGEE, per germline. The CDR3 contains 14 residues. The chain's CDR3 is CASSVADRPYEQYF. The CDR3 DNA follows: TGTGCCAGCAGCGTCGCAGACAGACCCTACGAGCAGTACTTC.

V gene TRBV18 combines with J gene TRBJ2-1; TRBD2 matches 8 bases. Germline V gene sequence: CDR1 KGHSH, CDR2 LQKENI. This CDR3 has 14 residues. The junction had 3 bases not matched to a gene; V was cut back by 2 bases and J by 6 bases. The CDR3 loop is CASSPTRGGNEQFF. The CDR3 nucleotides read TGTGCCAGCTCACCAACACGGGGGGGCAATGAGCAGTTCTTC.

Here the CDR3 reads CASSEGQGSYEQYF. CDR3 DNA: TGTGCCAGCAGTGAGGGACAGGGATCCTACGAGCAGTACTTC. V is TRBV2 and J is TRBJ2-7, with 9 bases matching TRBD1. V lost 3 bases, J lost 1 base, and 1 base stayed unmatched. Germline V lookup: CDR1 SNHLY, CDR2 FYNNEI. The CDR3 contains 14 residues.

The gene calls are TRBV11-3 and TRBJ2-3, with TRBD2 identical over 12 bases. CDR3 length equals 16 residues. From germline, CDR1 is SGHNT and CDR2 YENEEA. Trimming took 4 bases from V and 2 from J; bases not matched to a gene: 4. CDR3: CASSSTSGGNTDTQYF. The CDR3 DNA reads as TGTGCCAGCAGCTCGACTAGCGGGGGAAACACAGATACGCAGTATTTT.

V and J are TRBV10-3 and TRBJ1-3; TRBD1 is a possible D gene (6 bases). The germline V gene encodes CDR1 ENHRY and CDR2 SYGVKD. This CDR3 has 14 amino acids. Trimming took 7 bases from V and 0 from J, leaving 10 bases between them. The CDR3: CAITRGGSGNTIYF. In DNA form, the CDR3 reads TGTGCCATCACGCGAGGGGGCTCTGGAAACACCATATATTTT.

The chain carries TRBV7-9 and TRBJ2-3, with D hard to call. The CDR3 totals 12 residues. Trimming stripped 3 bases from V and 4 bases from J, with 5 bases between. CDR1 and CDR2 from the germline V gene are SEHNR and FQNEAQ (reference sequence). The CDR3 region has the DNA TGTGCCAGCAGCTTCCCCGCAGATACGCAGTATTTT. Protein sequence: CASSFPADTQYF.

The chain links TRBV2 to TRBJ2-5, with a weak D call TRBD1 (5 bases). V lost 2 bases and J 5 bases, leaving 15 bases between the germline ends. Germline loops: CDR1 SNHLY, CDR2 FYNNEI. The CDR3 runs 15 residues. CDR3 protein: CASSESQGVSETQYF. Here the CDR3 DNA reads TGTGCCAGCAGTGAAAGTCAGGGTGTGTCGGAGACCCAGTACTTC.

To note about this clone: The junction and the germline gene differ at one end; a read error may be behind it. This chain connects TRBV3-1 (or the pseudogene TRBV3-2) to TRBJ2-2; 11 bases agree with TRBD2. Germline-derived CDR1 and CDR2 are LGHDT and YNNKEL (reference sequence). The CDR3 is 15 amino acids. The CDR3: CVSRLAGINTGELFF. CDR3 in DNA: TGTGTCAGCCGACTAGCGGGGATAAACACCGGGGAGCTGTTTTTT.

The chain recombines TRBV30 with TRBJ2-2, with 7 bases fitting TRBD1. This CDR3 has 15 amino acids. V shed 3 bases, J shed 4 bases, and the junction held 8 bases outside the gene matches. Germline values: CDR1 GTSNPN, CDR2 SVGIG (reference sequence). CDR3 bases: TGTGCCTGGAGCCCGGGACAGCCTGGCACCGGGGAGCTGTTTTTT. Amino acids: CAWSPGQPGTGELFF.

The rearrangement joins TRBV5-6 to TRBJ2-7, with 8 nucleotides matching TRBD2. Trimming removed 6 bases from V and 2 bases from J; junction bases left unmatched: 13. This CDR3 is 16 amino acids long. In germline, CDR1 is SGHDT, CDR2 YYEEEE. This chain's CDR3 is CASTYESGGPTYEQYF. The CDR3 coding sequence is TGTGCCAGCACCTATGAGAGCGGGGGACCTACCTACGAGCAGTACTTC. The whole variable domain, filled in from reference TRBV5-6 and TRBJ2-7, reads DAGVTQSPTHLIKTRGQQVTLRCSPKSGHDTVSWYQQALGQGPQFIFQYYEEEERQRGNFPDRFSGHQFPNYSSELNVNALLLGDSALYLCASTYESGGPTYEQYFGPGTRLTVT.

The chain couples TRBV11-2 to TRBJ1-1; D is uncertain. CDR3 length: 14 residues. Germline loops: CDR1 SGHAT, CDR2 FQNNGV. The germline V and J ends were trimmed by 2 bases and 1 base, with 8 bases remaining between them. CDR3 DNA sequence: TGTGCCAGCAGCTTACGAGCAGGGAACACTGAAGCTTTCTTT. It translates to CASSLRAGNTEAFF. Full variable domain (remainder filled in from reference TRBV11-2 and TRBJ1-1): EAGVAQSPRYKIIEKRQSVAFWCNPISGHATLYWYQQILGQGPKLLIQFQNNGVVDDSQLPKDRFSAERLKGVDSTLKIQPAKLEDSAVYLCASSLRAGNTEAFFGQGTRLTVV.

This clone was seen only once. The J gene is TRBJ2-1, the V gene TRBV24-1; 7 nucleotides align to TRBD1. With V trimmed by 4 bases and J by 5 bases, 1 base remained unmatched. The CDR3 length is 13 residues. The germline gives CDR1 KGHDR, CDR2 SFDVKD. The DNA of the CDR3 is TGTGCCACCAGTGAACAGGGGAACAATGAGCAGTTCTTC. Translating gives CATSEQGNNEQFF.